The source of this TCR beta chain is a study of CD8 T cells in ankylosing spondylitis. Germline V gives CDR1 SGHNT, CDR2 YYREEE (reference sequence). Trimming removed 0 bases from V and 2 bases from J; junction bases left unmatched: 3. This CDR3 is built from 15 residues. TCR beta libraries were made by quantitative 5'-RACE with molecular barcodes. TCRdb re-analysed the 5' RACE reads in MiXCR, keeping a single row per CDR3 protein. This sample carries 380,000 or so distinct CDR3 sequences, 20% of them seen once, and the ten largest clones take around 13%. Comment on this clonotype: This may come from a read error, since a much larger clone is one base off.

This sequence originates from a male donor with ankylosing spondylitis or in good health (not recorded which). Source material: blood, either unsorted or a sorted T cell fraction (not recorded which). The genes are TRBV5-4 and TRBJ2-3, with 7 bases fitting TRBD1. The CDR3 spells CASSLVTGNTDTQYF. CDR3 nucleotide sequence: TGTGCCAGCAGCTTGGTGACAGGGAACACAGATACGCAGTATTTT.